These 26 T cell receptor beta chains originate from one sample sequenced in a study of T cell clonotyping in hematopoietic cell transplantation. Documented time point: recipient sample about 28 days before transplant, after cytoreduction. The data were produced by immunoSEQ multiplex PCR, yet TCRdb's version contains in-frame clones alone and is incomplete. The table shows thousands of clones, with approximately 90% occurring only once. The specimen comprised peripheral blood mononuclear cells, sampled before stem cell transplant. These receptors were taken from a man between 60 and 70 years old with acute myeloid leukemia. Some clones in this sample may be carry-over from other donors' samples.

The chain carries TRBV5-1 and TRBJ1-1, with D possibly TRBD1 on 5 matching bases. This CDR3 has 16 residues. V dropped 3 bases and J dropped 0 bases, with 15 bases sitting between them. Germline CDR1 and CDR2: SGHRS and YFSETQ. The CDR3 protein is CASSSAPAGLNTEAFF. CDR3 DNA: TGCGCCAGCAGCTCCGCCCCCGCAGGGCTGAACACTGAAGCTTTCTTT.

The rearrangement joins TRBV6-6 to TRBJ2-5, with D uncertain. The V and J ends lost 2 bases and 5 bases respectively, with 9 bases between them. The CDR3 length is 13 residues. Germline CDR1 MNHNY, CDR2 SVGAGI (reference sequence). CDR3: CASSYPYMETQYF. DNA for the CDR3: TGTGCCAGCAGTTACCCCTATATGGAGACCCAGTACTTC.

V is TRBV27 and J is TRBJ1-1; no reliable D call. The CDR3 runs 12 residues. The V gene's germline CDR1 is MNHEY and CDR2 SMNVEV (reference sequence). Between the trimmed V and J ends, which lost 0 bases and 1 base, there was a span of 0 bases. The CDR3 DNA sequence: TGTGCCAGCAGTTTATCGAACACTGAAGCTTTCTTT. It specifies CASSLSNTEAFF.

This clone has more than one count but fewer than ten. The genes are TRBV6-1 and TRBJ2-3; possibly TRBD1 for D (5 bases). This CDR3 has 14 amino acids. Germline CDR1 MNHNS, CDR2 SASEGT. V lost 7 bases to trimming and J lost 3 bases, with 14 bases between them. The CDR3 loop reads CASTRGWNTDTQYF. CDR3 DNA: TGTGCCAGCACTAGGGGTTGGAATACAGATACGCAGTATTTT.

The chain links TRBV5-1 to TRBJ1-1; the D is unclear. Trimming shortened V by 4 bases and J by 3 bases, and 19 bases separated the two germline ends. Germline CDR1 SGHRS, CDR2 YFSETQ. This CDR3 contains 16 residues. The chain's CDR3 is CASSLGFERYYTEAFF. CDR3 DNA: TGCGCCAGCAGCCTGGGGTTCGAAAGATACTACACTGAAGCTTTCTTT. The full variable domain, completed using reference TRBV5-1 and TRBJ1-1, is KAGVTQTPRYLIKTRGQQVTLSCSPISGHRSVSWYQQTPGQGLQFLFEYFSETQRNKGNFPGRFSGRQFSNSRSEMNVSTLELGDSALYLCASSLGFERYYTEAFFGQGTRLTVV.

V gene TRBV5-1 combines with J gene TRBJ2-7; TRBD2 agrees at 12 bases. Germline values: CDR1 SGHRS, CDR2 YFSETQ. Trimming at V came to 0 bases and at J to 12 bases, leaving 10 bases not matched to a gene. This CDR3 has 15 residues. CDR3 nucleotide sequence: TGCGCCAGCAGCTTGGAAGGTCTAGCGGGAGGGCCGTTGTACTTC. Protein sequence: CASSLEGLAGGPLYF. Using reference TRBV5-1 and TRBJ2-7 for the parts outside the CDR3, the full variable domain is KAGVTQTPRYLIKTRGQQVTLSCSPISGHRSVSWYQQTPGQGLQFLFEYFSETQRNKGNFPGRFSGRQFSNSRSEMNVSTLELGDSALYLCASSLEGLAGGPLYFGPGTRLTVT.

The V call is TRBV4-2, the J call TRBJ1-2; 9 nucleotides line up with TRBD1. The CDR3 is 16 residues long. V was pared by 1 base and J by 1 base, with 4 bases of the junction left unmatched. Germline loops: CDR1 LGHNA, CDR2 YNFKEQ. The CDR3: CASSQVGQGHNYGYTF. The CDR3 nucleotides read TGTGCCAGCAGCCAAGTTGGACAGGGGCATAACTATGGCTACACCTTC.

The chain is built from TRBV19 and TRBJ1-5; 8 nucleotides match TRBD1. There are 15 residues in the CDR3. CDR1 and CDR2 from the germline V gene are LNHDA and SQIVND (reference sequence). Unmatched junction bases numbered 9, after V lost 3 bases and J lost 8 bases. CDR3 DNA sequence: TGTGCCAGTAGTATTGTGGGACAGGAATGGGAGCCCCAGCATTTT. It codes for CASSIVGQEWEPQHF.

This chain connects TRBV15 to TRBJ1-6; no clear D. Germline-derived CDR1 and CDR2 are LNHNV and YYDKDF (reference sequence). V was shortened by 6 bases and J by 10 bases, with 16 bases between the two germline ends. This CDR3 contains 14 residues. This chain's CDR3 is CATSIAAVGSPLHF. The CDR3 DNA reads TGTGCCACCAGTATTGCAGCGGTTGGGTCACCCCTCCACTTT.

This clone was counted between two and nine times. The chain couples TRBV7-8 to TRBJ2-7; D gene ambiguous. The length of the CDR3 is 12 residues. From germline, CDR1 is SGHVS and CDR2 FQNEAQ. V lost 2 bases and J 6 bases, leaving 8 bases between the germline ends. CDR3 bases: TGTGCCAGCAGCTTATCCAACACCGAGCAGTACTTC. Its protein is CASSLSNTEQYF.

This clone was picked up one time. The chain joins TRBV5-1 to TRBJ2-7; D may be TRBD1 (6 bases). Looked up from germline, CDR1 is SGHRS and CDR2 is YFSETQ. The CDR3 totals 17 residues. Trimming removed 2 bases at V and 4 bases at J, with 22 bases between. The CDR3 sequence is CASSFSTDTGSAYEQYF. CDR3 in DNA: TGCGCCAGCAGCTTTTCGACGGATACAGGGTCCGCTTACGAGCAGTACTTC.

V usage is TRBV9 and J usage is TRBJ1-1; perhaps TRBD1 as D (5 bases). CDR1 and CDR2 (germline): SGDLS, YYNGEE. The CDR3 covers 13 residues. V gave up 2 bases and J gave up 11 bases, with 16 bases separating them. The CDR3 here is CASSVGPDTEAFF. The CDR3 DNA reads TGTGCCAGCAGCGTGGGGCCGGACACGGAGGCTTTCTTT.

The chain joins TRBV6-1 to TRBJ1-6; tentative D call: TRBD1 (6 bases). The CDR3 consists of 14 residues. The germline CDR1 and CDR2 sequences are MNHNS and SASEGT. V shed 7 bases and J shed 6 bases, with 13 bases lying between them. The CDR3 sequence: CASTNRAPNSPLHF. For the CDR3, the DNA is TGTGCCAGCACAAACAGGGCGCCTAATTCACCCCTCCACTTT.

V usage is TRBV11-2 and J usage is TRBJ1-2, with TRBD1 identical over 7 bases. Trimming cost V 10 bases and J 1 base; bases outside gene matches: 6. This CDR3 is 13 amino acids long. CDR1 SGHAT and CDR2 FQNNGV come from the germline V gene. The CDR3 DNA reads TGTGCCACGCAGACAGGGATTAACTATGGCTACACCTTC. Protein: CATQTGINYGYTF.

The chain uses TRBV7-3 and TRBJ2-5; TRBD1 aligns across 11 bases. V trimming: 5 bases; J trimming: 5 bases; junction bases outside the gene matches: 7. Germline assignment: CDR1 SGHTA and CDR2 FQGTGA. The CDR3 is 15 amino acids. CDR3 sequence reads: CASSRGQGARETQYF. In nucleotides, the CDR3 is TGTGCCAGCAGCCGCGGACAGGGGGCTCGTGAGACCCAGTACTTC.

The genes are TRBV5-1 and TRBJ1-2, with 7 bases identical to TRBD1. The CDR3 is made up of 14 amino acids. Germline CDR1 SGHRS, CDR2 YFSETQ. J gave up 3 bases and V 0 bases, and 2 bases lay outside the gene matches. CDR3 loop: CASSLGDSYYGYTF. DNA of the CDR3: TGCGCCAGCAGCTTGGGGGACAGTTACTATGGCTACACCTTC.

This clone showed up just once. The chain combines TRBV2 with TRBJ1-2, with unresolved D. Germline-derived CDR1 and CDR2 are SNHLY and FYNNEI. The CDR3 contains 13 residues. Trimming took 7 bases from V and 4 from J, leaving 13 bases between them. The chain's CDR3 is CASTPQVLYGYTF. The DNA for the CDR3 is TGTGCCAGCACCCCCCAGGTGCTCTATGGCTACACCTTC.

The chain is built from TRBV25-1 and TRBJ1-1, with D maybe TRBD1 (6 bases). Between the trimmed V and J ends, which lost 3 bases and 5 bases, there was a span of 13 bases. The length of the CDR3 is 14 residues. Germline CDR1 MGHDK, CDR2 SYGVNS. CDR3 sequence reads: CASSDGGRGTEAFF. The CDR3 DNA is TGTGCCAGCAGTGATGGGGGGCGCGGGACTGAAGCTTTCTTT. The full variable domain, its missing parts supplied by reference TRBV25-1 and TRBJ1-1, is EADIYQTPRYLVIGTGKKITLECSQTMGHDKMYWYQQDPGMELHLIHYSYGVNSTEKGDLSSESTVSRIRTEHFPLTLESARPSHTSQYLCASSDGGRGTEAFFGQGTRLTVV.

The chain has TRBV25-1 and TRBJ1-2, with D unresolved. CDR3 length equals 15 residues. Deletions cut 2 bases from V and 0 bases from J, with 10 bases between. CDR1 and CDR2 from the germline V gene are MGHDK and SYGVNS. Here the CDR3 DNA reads TGTGCCAGCAGTGAAGCAGGCCTATCTAACTATGGCTACACCTTC. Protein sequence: CASSEAGLSNYGYTF.

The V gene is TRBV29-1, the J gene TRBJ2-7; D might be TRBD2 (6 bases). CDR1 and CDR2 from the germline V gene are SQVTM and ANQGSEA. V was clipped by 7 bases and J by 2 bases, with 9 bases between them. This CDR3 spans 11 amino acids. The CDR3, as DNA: TGCAGCGGCGGGGTCCCCTACGAGCAGTACTTC. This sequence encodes CSGGVPYEQYF.

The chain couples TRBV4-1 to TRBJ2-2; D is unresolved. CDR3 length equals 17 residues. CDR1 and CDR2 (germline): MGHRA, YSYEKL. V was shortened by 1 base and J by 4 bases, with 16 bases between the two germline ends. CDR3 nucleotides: TGCGCCAGCAGCCAAGTTAAATCCACCGGGTCCACCGGGGAGCTGTTTTTT. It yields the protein CASSQVKSTGSTGELFF.

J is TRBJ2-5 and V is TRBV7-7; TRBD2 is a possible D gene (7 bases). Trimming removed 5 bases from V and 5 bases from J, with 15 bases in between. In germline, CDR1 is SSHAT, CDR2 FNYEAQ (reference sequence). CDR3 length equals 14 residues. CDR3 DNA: TGTGCCAGCAGCCCGCGTAGGGGGGGGGAGACCCAGTACTTC. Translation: CASSPRRGGETQYF. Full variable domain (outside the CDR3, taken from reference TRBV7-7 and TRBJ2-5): GAGVSQSPRYKVTKRGQDVTLRCDPISSHATLYWYQQALGQGPEFLTYFNYEAQPDKSGLPSDRFSAERPEGSISTLTIQRTEQRDSAMYRCASSPRRGGETQYFGPGTRLLVL.

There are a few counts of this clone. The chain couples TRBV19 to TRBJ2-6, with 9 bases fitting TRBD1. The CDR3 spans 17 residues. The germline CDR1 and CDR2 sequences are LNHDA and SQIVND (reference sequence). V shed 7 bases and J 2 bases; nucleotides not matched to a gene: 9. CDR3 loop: CASNLGQGVTGANVLTF. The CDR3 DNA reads TGTGCCAGTAATCTGGGACAGGGAGTTACTGGGGCCAACGTCCTGACTTTC.

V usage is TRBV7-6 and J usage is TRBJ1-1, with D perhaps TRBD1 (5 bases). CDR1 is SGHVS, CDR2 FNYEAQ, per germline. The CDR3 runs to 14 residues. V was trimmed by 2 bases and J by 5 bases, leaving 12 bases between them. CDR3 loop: CASSLLGVGTEAFF. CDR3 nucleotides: TGTGCCAGCAGCTTATTGGGGGTGGGGACTGAAGCTTTCTTT.

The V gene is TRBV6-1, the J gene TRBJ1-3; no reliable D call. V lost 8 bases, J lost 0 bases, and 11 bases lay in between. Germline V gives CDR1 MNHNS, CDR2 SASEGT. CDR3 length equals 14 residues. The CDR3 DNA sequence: TGTGCCAGCGGGCCAAACGTCTCTGGAAACACCATATATTTT. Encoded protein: CASGPNVSGNTIYF.

The CDR3 sequence is CASSEWVEGTEAFF. The CDR3 bases are TGTGCCAGCAGTGAATGGGTTGAGGGCACTGAAGCTTTCTTT. The gene calls are TRBV6-1 and TRBJ1-1, with D uncertain. CDR1 MNHNS and CDR2 SASEGT come from the germline V gene. Trimming left V 2 bases short and J 4 bases short, with 11 bases between. This CDR3 is built from 14 residues.